These 8 T cell receptor beta chains originate from one sample sequenced in a study of T-cell reconstitution after alpha-beta-depleted transplantation in children. As it was prepared, the TCRbeta library received unique molecular identifiers. TCRdb reprocessed the PCR reads with MiXCR, giving one entry per CDR3 protein. The repertoire holds hundreds of thousands of distinct CDR3 sequences, over 10% seen once, with around 2.2% in the top ten. Specimen: PBMCs, mostly from graft donor cells, collected 360 days after TCRalphabeta/CD19-depleted stem cell transplant. The receptor set was obtained from a male patient younger than 18 who had a stem cell transplant for acute myeloid leukemia, so the T cells may come from the graft donor.

This chain links TRBV5-6 with TRBJ2-7; TRBD1 matches 7 bases. The V segment lost 4 bases and the J segment 5 bases; nucleotides outside the gene matches: 12. Germline CDR1 reads SGHDT; CDR2 reads YYEEEE. The CDR3 runs 15 residues. CDR3 amino acids: CASSGPGQRTHEQYF. The CDR3 DNA follows: TGTGCCAGCAGCGGACCGGGACAGCGGACCCACGAGCAGTACTTC.

The genes are TRBV5-1 and TRBJ2-2, with 12 nucleotides matching TRBD2. This CDR3 contains 17 residues. Germline-derived CDR1 and CDR2 are SGHRS and YFSETQ. V trimming: 1 base; J trimming: 5 bases; junction bases outside the gene matches: 6. The CDR3 here is CASSLFRLAGVTGELFF. The CDR3 nucleotides are TGCGCCAGCAGCTTGTTCCGACTAGCGGGAGTAACCGGGGAGCTGTTTTTT. The complete variable domain, with remaining parts taken from reference TRBV5-1 and TRBJ2-2, reads KAGVTQTPRYLIKTRGQQVTLSCSPISGHRSVSWYQQTPGQGLQFLFEYFSETQRNKGNFPGRFSGRQFSNSRSEMNVSTLELGDSALYLCASSLFRLAGVTGELFFGEGSRLTVL.

V is TRBV28 and J is TRBJ2-3; 7 nucleotides line up with TRBD1. The CDR3 spans 18 residues. Germline assignment: CDR1 MDHEN and CDR2 SYDVKM. V trimming: 5 bases; J trimming: 4 bases; junction bases outside the gene matches: 18. In DNA form, the CDR3 reads TGTGCCAGCAGTCGCCCCTATGATCTCCAGAGGGGGCCAGATACGCAGTATTTT. Translation: CASSRPYDLQRGPDTQYF.

This clonotype showed up many times. The gene calls are TRBV12-3 or TRBV12-4 and TRBJ2-1; no clear D gene. The CDR3 length is 16 residues. Between the trimmed V and J ends, which lost 2 bases and 5 bases, there was a span of 16 bases. The CDR3 region is CASSLSRFVGHNEQFF. The CDR3 DNA is TGTGCCAGCAGTTTAAGTAGGTTCGTCGGGCACAATGAGCAGTTCTTC.

This clonotype was counted a few times. The chain employs TRBV20-1 and TRBJ2-1, with D perhaps matching TRBD1 (5 bases). Trimming pared 1 base from V and 2 bases from J, leaving 12 bases between. The CDR3 is 15 amino acids. CDR1 and CDR2 (germline): DFQATT, SNEGSKA (reference sequence). The CDR3 loop reads CSARGIQGAYNEQFF. In DNA form, the CDR3 reads TGCAGTGCTAGAGGCATCCAAGGGGCCTACAATGAGCAGTTCTTC.

The chain combines TRBV12-3 or TRBV12-4 with TRBJ2-4, with a weak D call TRBD1 (6 bases). Trimming pared 6 bases from V and 0 bases from J, leaving 15 bases between. The CDR3 spans 16 residues. The CDR3 reads CASSQRDKVAKNIQYF. CDR3 nucleotide sequence: TGTGCCAGCAGCCAACGGGACAAAGTAGCCAAAAACATTCAGTACTTC.

This clonotype was recorded many times. The chain joins TRBV2 to TRBJ2-2, with TRBD2 identical over 14 bases. Germline V gene lookup returns CDR1 SNHLY and CDR2 FYNNEI. J gave up 4 bases and V 6 bases, and 4 bases lay outside the gene matches. This CDR3 has 16 amino acids. CDR3 sequence reads: CASRVGLAGGTGELFF. The CDR3 bases are TGTGCCAGCAGGGTAGGACTAGCGGGAGGCACCGGGGAGCTGTTTTTT.

Regarding this clonotype: The CDR3 ends on some other residue instead of the conserved phenylalanine or tryptophan, so this is likely a read error. This rearrangement joins TRBV5-4 to TRBJ1-1; TRBD1 matches 9 bases. Germline-derived CDR1 and CDR2 are SGHNT and YYREEE (reference sequence). The CDR3 loop spans 19 amino acids. J lost 1 base, V lost 1 base, and 14 bases had no gene match. The CDR3 protein is CASSLRGPTGTGRNTEAFY. CDR3 coding DNA: TGTGCCAGCAGCTTGAGGGGCCCCACCGGGACAGGGAGGAACACTGAAGCTTTCTAT.